These T cell receptor beta chains were read from a single sample in a study of graft-versus-host responses after intestinal transplantation. What these receptors recognize is not known. Assay: immunoSEQ multiplex PCR; the TCRdb copy retains only in-frame clones and omits some. The table lists 93,000 or so clones, approximately 93% of them singletons. Specimen: unstimulated CD8+ T cells sorted from spleen or lymph node cells, collected before intestinal transplant. Receptor source: a human donor who received an intestinal transplant. The CDR3 runs from the conserved cysteine through the conserved F or W. The D gene is left open where the match is weak. Size is stated for part of the rows, as once, few or many counts, or as a class when the clone is expanded.

len: 16
abundance: .
j_gene: TRBJ2-2
d_gene: TRBD1
v_gene: TRBV4-1
CDR3aa: CASRAQGEWEAGELFF
CDR3nt: TGCGCCAGCAGAGCACAGGGGGAATGGGAAGCCGGGGAGCTGTTTTTT

len: 15
abundance: once
j_gene: TRBJ1-2
d_gene: .
v_gene: TRBV27
CDR3aa: CASSFGQGGGYGYTF
CDR3nt: TGTGCCAGCAGTTTTGGGCAGGGTGGGGGCTATGGCTACACCTTC

len: 17
abundance: .
j_gene: TRBJ2-3
d_gene: TRBD2
v_gene: TRBV2
CDR3aa: CASGTSGTSASTDTQYF
CDR3nt: TGTGCCAGCGGAACTTCCGGGACTAGCGCCTCCACAGATACGCAGTATTTT

len: 15
abundance: .
j_gene: TRBJ2-7
d_gene: .
v_gene: TRBV4-1
CDR3aa: CASSLELRPSYEQYF
CDR3nt: TGCGCCAGCAGCCTCGAGTTGAGGCCCTCCTACGAGCAGTACTTC

len: 14
abundance: .
j_gene: TRBJ2-5
d_gene: TRBD2
v_gene: TRBV7-9
CDR3aa: CASSIAGGPETQYF
CDR3nt: TGTGCCAGCAGCATAGCGGGGGGGCCCGAGACCCAGTACTTC

len: 14
abundance: .
j_gene: TRBJ1-2
d_gene: TRBD1
v_gene: TRBV11-2
CDR3aa: CASSAGQGIYGYTF
CDR3nt: TGTGCCAGCAGCGCAGGACAGGGGATCTATGGCTACACCTTC

len: 14
abundance: .
j_gene: TRBJ1-5
d_gene: .
v_gene: TRBV5-6
CDR3aa: CASSLTALNQPQHF
CDR3nt: TGTGCCAGCAGCTTGACCGCCTTAAATCAGCCCCAGCATTTT

len: 10
abundance: .
j_gene: TRBJ1-6
d_gene: .
v_gene: TRBV6-5
CDR3aa: CASPNSPLHF
CDR3nt: TGTGCCTCCCCGAATTCACCCCTCCACTTT

len: 14
abundance: .
j_gene: TRBJ1-1
d_gene: .
v_gene: TRBV7-9
CDR3aa: CASSLGTANTEAFF
CDR3nt: TGTGCCAGCAGCTTAGGGACAGCGAACACTGAAGCTTTCTTT

len: 15
abundance: once
j_gene: TRBJ2-7
d_gene: .
v_gene: TRBV4-1
CDR3aa: CASSQDKGLHYEQYF
CDR3nt: TGCGCCAGCAGCCAAGATAAAGGGCTGCACTACGAGCAGTACTTC

len: 15
abundance: .
j_gene: TRBJ1-2
d_gene: .
v_gene: TRBV6-5
CDR3aa: CASSYSQGQLYGYTF
CDR3nt: TGTGCCAGCAGTTACTCGCAGGGGCAGCTCTATGGCTACACCTTC

len: 14
abundance: .
j_gene: TRBJ1-1
d_gene: .
v_gene: TRBV6-5
CDR3aa: CASSEGQGNTEAFF
CDR3nt: TGTGCCAGCAGTGAAGGTCAAGGGAACACTGAAGCTTTCTTT

len: 13
abundance: .
j_gene: TRBJ2-7
d_gene: .
v_gene: TRBV7-8
CDR3aa: CASSRLLPGEQYF
CDR3nt: TGTGCCAGCAGCCGATTACTACCCGGCGAGCAGTACTTC

len: 15
abundance: .
j_gene: TRBJ1-5
d_gene: TRBD1
v_gene: TRBV30
CDR3aa: CAWSLQGYSNQPQHF
CDR3nt: TGTGCCTGGAGTCTACAGGGGTATAGCAATCAGCCCCAGCATTTT

len: 15
abundance: .
j_gene: TRBJ1-4
d_gene: .
v_gene: TRBV7-9
CDR3aa: CASSPREGGGEKLFF
CDR3nt: TGTGCCAGCAGCCCCCGGGAAGGGGGGGGTGAAAAACTGTTTTTT

len: 13
abundance: .
j_gene: TRBJ1-2
d_gene: .
v_gene: TRBV7-9
CDR3aa: CASSPTGFYGYTF
CDR3nt: TGTGCCAGCAGCCCAACAGGGTTCTATGGCTACACCTTC

len: 15
abundance: .
j_gene: TRBJ2-7
d_gene: .
v_gene: TRBV19
CDR3aa: CASSIAGTSSYEQYF
CDR3nt: TGTGCCAGTAGTATAGCAGGGACTTCCTCCTACGAGCAGTACTTC

len: 17
abundance: once
j_gene: TRBJ1-3
d_gene: TRBD1
v_gene: TRBV7-6
CDR3aa: CASSYAPDRASGNTIYF
CDR3nt: TGTGCCAGCAGCTACGCACCGGACAGGGCGTCTGGAAACACCATATATTTT

len: 16
abundance: once
j_gene: TRBJ1-6
d_gene: .
v_gene: TRBV5-5
CDR3aa: CASSLPGPERGSPLHF
CDR3nt: TGTGCCAGCAGCTTGCCAGGCCCGGAACGGGGTTCACCCCTCCACTTT

len: 13
abundance: .
j_gene: TRBJ1-1
d_gene: .
v_gene: TRBV7-9
CDR3aa: CASSPGTGIEAFF
CDR3nt: TGTGCCAGCAGCCCCGGGACCGGAATTGAAGCTTTCTTT

len: 14
abundance: once
j_gene: TRBJ1-5
d_gene: TRBD1
v_gene: TRBV7-9
CDR3aa: CASSLGTGNQPQHF
CDR3nt: TGTGCCAGCAGCCTCGGGACAGGCAATCAGCCCCAGCATTTT

len: 15
abundance: once
j_gene: TRBJ1-4
d_gene: .
v_gene: TRBV15
CDR3aa: CAIPGDRATNEKLFF
CDR3nt: TGTGCCATTCCGGGGGACCGAGCAACTAATGAAAAACTGTTTTTT

len: 14
abundance: .
j_gene: TRBJ2-3
d_gene: .
v_gene: TRBV10-2
CDR3aa: CASSEGASTDTQYF
CDR3nt: TGCGCCAGCAGTGAAGGGGCCTCTACAGATACGCAGTATTTT

len: 13
abundance: few
j_gene: TRBJ2-7
d_gene: TRBD2
v_gene: TRBV7-2
CDR3aa: CASSLGGGYEQYF
CDR3nt: TGTGCCAGCAGCTTAGGGGGGGGCTACGAGCAGTACTTC

len: 13
abundance: .
j_gene: TRBJ1-1
d_gene: .
v_gene: TRBV18
CDR3aa: CASSPPLNTEAFF
CDR3nt: TGTGCCAGCTCACCACCGCTGAACACTGAAGCTTTCTTT

len: 17
abundance: .
j_gene: TRBJ2-7
d_gene: TRBD1
v_gene: TRBV4-1
CDR3aa: CASSLQGGTGGTYEQYF
CDR3nt: TGCGCCAGCAGCCTCCAGGGCGGGACAGGGGGGACCTACGAGCAGTACTTC

len: 14
abundance: .
j_gene: TRBJ2-2
d_gene: .
v_gene: TRBV7-9
CDR3aa: CASSSHGRTGELFF
CDR3nt: TGTGCCAGCAGCTCCCACGGTAGAACCGGGGAGCTGTTTTTT

len: 15
abundance: once
j_gene: TRBJ2-7
d_gene: .
v_gene: TRBV27
CDR3aa: CASSLSGSPHYEQYF
CDR3nt: TGTGCCAGCAGTTTATCTGGTAGCCCTCACTACGAGCAGTACTTC

len: 15
abundance: .
j_gene: TRBJ2-1
d_gene: .
v_gene: TRBV18
CDR3aa: CASSPRQVKYNEQFF
CDR3nt: TGTGCCAGCTCACCCCGACAGGTAAAATACAATGAGCAGTTCTTC

len: 15
abundance: .
j_gene: TRBJ1-2
d_gene: TRBD1
v_gene: TRBV13
CDR3aa: CASSLGQSLFYGYTF
CDR3nt: TGTGCCAGCAGCTTGGGACAGTCTCTTTTCTATGGCTACACCTTC

len: 12
abundance: .
j_gene: TRBJ2-5
d_gene: .
v_gene: TRBV10-3
CDR3aa: CATQGGEETQYF
CDR3nt: TGTGCCACCCAGGGGGGAGAAGAGACCCAGTACTTC

len: 12
abundance: .
j_gene: TRBJ1-1
d_gene: .
v_gene: TRBV7-7
CDR3aa: CASSPLGTEAFF
CDR3nt: TGTGCCAGCAGCCCGCTGGGGACTGAAGCTTTCTTT

len: 16
abundance: .
j_gene: TRBJ1-5
d_gene: .
v_gene: TRBV4-1
CDR3aa: CASSQSPLGAGQPQHF
CDR3nt: TGCGCCAGCAGCCAAAGTCCCCTGGGGGCTGGGCAGCCCCAGCATTTT

len: 14
abundance: .
j_gene: TRBJ2-7
d_gene: .
v_gene: TRBV6-1
CDR3aa: CASSEALGSYEQYF
CDR3nt: TGTGCCAGCAGTGAAGCGCTGGGTTCCTACGAGCAGTACTTC

len: 13
abundance: .
j_gene: TRBJ2-1
d_gene: .
v_gene: TRBV4-1
CDR3aa: CASSQVLGNEQFF
CDR3nt: TGCGCCAGCAGCCAAGTTTTGGGGAATGAGCAGTTCTTC

len: 12
abundance: .
j_gene: TRBJ2-3
d_gene: .
v_gene: TRBV5-4
CDR3aa: CASSSDPRAQYF
CDR3nt: TGTGCCAGCAGCTCGGATCCACGGGCGCAGTATTTT

len: 17
abundance: .
j_gene: TRBJ2-3
d_gene: TRBD1
v_gene: TRBV4-2
CDR3aa: CASSQATGGGGTDTQYF
CDR3nt: TGTGCCAGCAGCCAAGCTACAGGGGGCGGGGGCACAGATACGCAGTATTTT

len: 15
abundance: .
j_gene: TRBJ2-5
d_gene: TRBD2
v_gene: TRBV2
CDR3aa: CASSRQGLAQETQYF
CDR3nt: TGTGCCAGCAGCAGACAGGGACTAGCCCAAGAGACCCAGTACTTC

len: 15
abundance: .
j_gene: TRBJ1-1
d_gene: .
v_gene: TRBV5-4
CDR3aa: CASSSPGQGGTEAFF
CDR3nt: TGTGCCAGCAGCTCGCCCGGCCAGGGCGGAACTGAAGCTTTCTTT

len: 14
abundance: .
j_gene: TRBJ1-3
d_gene: .
v_gene: TRBV9
CDR3aa: CASSEGIAGNTIYF
CDR3nt: TGTGCCAGCAGCGAGGGGATCGCGGGCAACACCATATATTTT

len: 12
abundance: .
j_gene: TRBJ2-7
d_gene: TRBD1
v_gene: TRBV18
CDR3aa: CASSHDRAEQYF
CDR3nt: TGTGCCAGCTCACACGACAGGGCCGAGCAGTACTTC

len: 16
abundance: .
j_gene: TRBJ2-7
d_gene: TRBD1
v_gene: TRBV11-2
CDR3aa: CASSFWDRGLTYEQYF
CDR3nt: TGTGCCAGCAGCTTCTGGGACAGGGGGCTAACCTACGAGCAGTACTTC

len: 12
abundance: .
j_gene: TRBJ1-2
d_gene: .
v_gene: TRBV19
CDR3aa: CASREGIYGYTF
CDR3nt: TGTGCCAGTAGAGAGGGAATCTATGGCTACACCTTC

len: 16
abundance: .
j_gene: TRBJ1-6
d_gene: .
v_gene: TRBV15
CDR3aa: CATSRDSARYNSPLHF
CDR3nt: TGTGCCACCAGCAGAGATTCAGCGAGATATAATTCACCCCTCCACTTT

len: 15
abundance: .
j_gene: TRBJ1-4
d_gene: .
v_gene: TRBV18
CDR3aa: CASSETAATNEKLFF
CDR3nt: TGTGCCAGCTCAGAGACAGCAGCAACTAATGAAAAACTGTTTTTT

len: 16
abundance: .
j_gene: TRBJ2-3
d_gene: TRBD2
v_gene: TRBV11-2
CDR3aa: CASSPGLAGSTDTQYF
CDR3nt: TGTGCCAGCAGCCCAGGACTAGCGGGAAGCACAGATACGCAGTATTTT

len: 14
abundance: .
j_gene: TRBJ1-6
d_gene: .
v_gene: TRBV14
CDR3aa: CASSQVGGGSPLHF
CDR3nt: TGTGCCAGCAGCCAAGTCGGGGGAGGTTCACCCCTCCACTTT

len: 14
abundance: .
j_gene: TRBJ1-4
d_gene: .
v_gene: TRBV7-8
CDR3aa: CASRSTLLNEKLFF
CDR3nt: TGTGCCAGCAGGTCGACACTACTCAATGAAAAACTGTTTTTT

len: 16
abundance: .
j_gene: TRBJ1-5
d_gene: .
v_gene: TRBV5-6
CDR3aa: CASSLRGDYSNQPQHF
CDR3nt: TGTGCCAGCAGCTTGCGCGGGGACTATAGCAATCAGCCCCAGCATTTT

len: 12
abundance: .
j_gene: TRBJ2-1
d_gene: .
v_gene: TRBV7-8
CDR3aa: CASSPDLSEQFF
CDR3nt: TGTGCCAGCAGCCCGGATCTTTCTGAGCAGTTCTTC

len: 14
abundance: .
j_gene: TRBJ2-1
d_gene: TRBD2
v_gene: TRBV9
CDR3aa: CASRGTSEDNEQFF
CDR3nt: TGTGCCAGCAGGGGGACTAGCGAGGACAATGAGCAGTTCTTC